This TCR beta chain comes out of a study of cytomegalovirus exposure and HLA in healthy donors. General observations from the study: A later analysis associated 16,951 TCR beta sequences with HLA alleles at a 0.05 false discovery rate. Judged likely to be a sequencing artifact was a cluster of highly shared sequence variants. Being productive about 90% or about 30% of the time was typical of most TCR beta V segments in an earlier analysis.

Vbeta (60) and Jbeta (13) primers were used in the PCR. Measured with immunoSEQ multiplex PCR; TCRdb has only the in-frame clones, and not every one. The sample contains around 86,000 clones, about 79% of which appear only once. Germline V gene sequence: CDR1 SGHRS, CDR2 YFSETQ. This CDR3 is built from 16 residues. V shed 3 bases, J shed 0 bases, and the junction held 3 bases outside the gene matches. Comment on this clone: The antigen remains unidentified.

This receptor was identified in a female donor in good health and CMV-seronegative. This chain links TRBV5-1 with TRBJ2-3; 11 nucleotides match TRBD1. Sequencing was carried out using PBMCs. The CDR3 here is CASSSGQGGSTDTQYF. CDR3 sequence (DNA): TGCGCCAGCAGCTCGGGACAGGGGGGGAGCACAGATACGCAGTATTTT.